The following is a TCR beta chain sequence with its context. The target antigen is unknown. The data were taken from a study of OX40 agonist ivuxolimab in advanced cancers. Regarding the study as a whole: Fewer expanded clones were found on average in CD4+ than in CD8+ T cells. Both blood CD4+ and CD8+ T cells showed clonal growth by week 6 at 0.1 to 3.0 mg/kg.

Only in-frame clones appear in the TCRdb table, and some are missing; sequencing was by immunoSEQ multiplex PCR. The sample includes tens of thousands of clones, approximately 82% of them seen just once. V lost 7 bases and J 4 bases, leaving 14 bases between the germline ends. Germline values: CDR1 SEHNR, CDR2 FQNEAQ (reference sequence). The length of the CDR3 is 14 residues. This clonotype was obtained from an adult with an advanced solid tumor such as melanoma, head and neck, liver or kidney cancer. The V gene is TRBV7-9, the J gene TRBJ2-1; TRBD2 might be the D (5 bases). Material: CD4+ or CD8+ T cells sorted from blood, obtained in a trial of the OX40 agonist ivuxolimab. The CDR3 DNA is TGTGCCAGCACCACGAGCGGAGGTTACAATGAGCAGTTCTTC. It translates to CASTTSGGYNEQFF.